The 8 T cell receptor beta chains below were found in one sample sequenced in a study of blood T cell repertoires in COVID-19. Sequenced by immunoSEQ multiplex PCR; TCRdb stores in-frame clones only, minus some. The repertoire holds over 85,000 clones, with roughly 83% as singletons. Sequenced input: peripheral blood. These receptors were taken from a human donor in a cohort sampled during active COVID-19.

The chain employs TRBV29-1 and TRBJ2-7; 8 bases are shared with TRBD1. After removal of 4 bases from V and 0 bases from J, the junction contained 8 bases not matched to a gene. The CDR3 spans 15 residues. Germline-derived CDR1 and CDR2 are SQVTM and ANQGSEA. CDR3 protein: CSVVAGQGHSYEQYF. The CDR3 DNA is TGCAGCGTTGTAGCCGGACAGGGACACTCCTACGAGCAGTACTTC.

The rearrangement uses TRBV7-8 and TRBJ1-5; TRBD1 is a possible D gene (5 bases). The V gene lost 5 bases and the J gene lost 5 bases, with 16 bases spanning the gap. The V gene's germline CDR1 is SGHVS and CDR2 FQNEAQ. This CDR3 comprises 15 residues. CDR3 region: CASSPEMGGYQPQHF. The CDR3 DNA is TGTGCCAGCAGCCCAGAGATGGGGGGTTATCAGCCCCAGCATTTT.

This clone showed up just a few times. The CDR3 nucleotides are TGTGCCAGCAGCTTAGCGGGCGGAGGGGGCGCATTTCCTGAAGCTTTCTTT. This gives the protein CASSLAGGGGAFPEAFF. The V call is TRBV7-9, the J call TRBJ1-1; 7 nucleotides line up with TRBD1. Germline V gives CDR1 SEHNR, CDR2 FQNEAQ (reference sequence). This CDR3 comprises 17 residues. V was pared by 0 bases and J by 6 bases, with 13 bases of the junction left unmatched.

A few counts support this clone. This sequence joins TRBV3-1 (or the pseudogene TRBV3-2) and TRBJ2-3, with 8 bases lining up with TRBD2. Trimming took 0 bases from V and 2 from J; bases not matched to a gene: 7. The germline V gene encodes CDR1 LGHDT and CDR2 YNNKEL (reference sequence). The CDR3 runs 17 residues. This CDR3 reads CASSQEVAGINTDTQYF. CDR3 bases: TGTGCCAGCAGCCAAGAGGTAGCGGGGATCAACACAGATACGCAGTATTTT.

This clone has only one observation. This rearrangement joins TRBV28 to TRBJ1-5, with a tentative D call TRBD1 (5 bases). The V end was cut by 1 base, the J end by 3 bases, with 28 bases between. This CDR3 is built from 21 residues. Germline V lookup: CDR1 MDHEN, CDR2 SYDVKM. CDR3 in amino acids: CASSLYTTPGGTENDNQPQHF. CDR3 DNA sequence: TGTGCCAGCAGTTTATATACCACCCCCGGCGGGACCGAAAATGACAATCAGCCCCAGCATTTT.

The rearrangement uses TRBV5-1 and TRBJ2-2; TRBD2 aligns across 7 bases. Germline V gene data show CDR1 as SGHRS and CDR2 as YFSETQ. V shed 1 base, J shed 1 base, and the junction held 10 bases outside the gene matches. The CDR3 spans 18 residues. CDR3 residues: CASSLYASGRENTGELFF. The CDR3 nucleotides are TGCGCCAGCAGCTTGTATGCTAGCGGACGGGAGAACACCGGGGAGCTGTTTTTT.

This chain uses TRBV5-8 with TRBJ2-7; tentatively, D is TRBD2 (6 bases). V was shortened by 6 bases and J by 2 bases, with 18 bases between the two germline ends. This CDR3 has 15 residues. Germline V gives CDR1 SGHTS, CDR2 YDEGEE. The CDR3 DNA sequence: TGTGCCAGCACCCCGCGGGGACCCGACACCTACGAGCAGTACTTC. It is translated as CASTPRGPDTYEQYF.

The chain's CDR3 is CASSWGQGDAYNEQFF. CDR3 sequence (DNA): TGTGCCAGCAGTTGGGGACAGGGGGACGCCTACAATGAGCAGTTCTTC. The gene calls are TRBV28 and TRBJ2-1, with TRBD1 identical over 11 bases. Per germline, CDR1 MDHEN and CDR2 SYDVKM. J gave up 2 bases and V 4 bases, and 4 bases lay outside the gene matches. This CDR3 has 16 amino acids.